The 14 T cell receptor beta chains below were found in one sample sequenced in a study of cytomegalovirus exposure and HLA in healthy donors. 60 Vbeta and 13 Jbeta primers were used in PCR. The assay was immunoSEQ multiplex PCR, and TCRdb's table has in-frame clones only and misses some. Of about 200,000 clones listed, 80% to 90% are singletons. The sequencing input was PBMCs. These receptors were taken from a woman in her twenties or thirties in good health and CMV-seronegative.

The chain uses TRBV30 and TRBJ1-1; 8 bases align to TRBD1. The CDR3 contains 13 residues. With 7 bases clipped from V and 5 bases from J, the junction kept 9 bases outside the gene matches. CDR1 GTSNPN and CDR2 SVGIG come from the germline V gene (reference sequence). The CDR3 here is CASDDRGRTEAFF. CDR3 in DNA: TGTGCCTCCGACGACAGGGGACGGACTGAAGCTTTCTTT.

The V call is TRBV7-8, the J call TRBJ1-5, with a possible D match to TRBD1 (5 bases). CDR3 length: 14 amino acids. Germline V gene lookup returns CDR1 SGHVS and CDR2 FQNEAQ. Trimming took 7 bases from V and 6 from J, leaving 16 bases between them. Here the CDR3 reads CASTLWGPAQPQHF. CDR3 coding DNA: TGTGCCAGCACCCTATGGGGCCCGGCTCAGCCCCAGCATTTT.

The chain combines TRBV27 with TRBJ2-3, with D perhaps matching TRBD1 (6 bases). The length of the CDR3 is 16 residues. Germline loops: CDR1 MNHEY, CDR2 SMNVEV (reference sequence). V was trimmed by 5 bases and J by 6 bases, leaving 21 bases between them. CDR3 loop: CASSPNPDSHPDTQYF. CDR3 nucleotides: TGTGCCAGCAGTCCGAATCCGGACAGCCATCCGGATACGCAGTATTTT.

J is TRBJ2-2 and V is TRBV15; D is ambiguous. The CDR3 totals 12 residues. Trimming took off 7 bases at V and 7 bases at J, with 10 bases between the two ends. The germline V gene has CDR1 LNHNV and CDR2 YYDKDF (reference sequence). CDR3 protein: CATTQDHGELFF. For the CDR3, the DNA is TGTGCCACCACCCAGGATCACGGGGAGCTGTTTTTT.

The chain is built from TRBV28 and TRBJ2-1, with D perhaps TRBD2 (6 bases). The CDR3 is made up of 14 amino acids. Trimming pared 1 base from V and 10 bases from J, leaving 14 bases between. Germline V gives CDR1 MDHEN, CDR2 SYDVKM. The CDR3 DNA follows: TGTGCCAGCAGTTTATCACTTCCGCTAGCGGAGCAGTTCTTC. This codes for CASSLSLPLAEQFF.

This clone was observed a handful of times. This chain links TRBV2 with TRBJ2-1; TRBD2 is a possible D gene (6 bases). CDR3 length equals 15 residues. Trimming stripped 6 bases from V and 7 bases from J, with 19 bases between. Germline-derived CDR1 and CDR2 are SNHLY and FYNNEI. The CDR3 here is CASRGREFRKNEQFF. In DNA form, the CDR3 reads TGTGCCAGCAGGGGACGGGAGTTTCGGAAAAATGAGCAGTTCTTC.

V is TRBV19 and J is TRBJ2-1; the match to TRBD2 covers 11 bases. CDR3 length: 14 amino acids. J lost 6 bases, V lost 4 bases, and 2 bases had no gene match. CDR1 and CDR2 (germline): LNHDA, SQIVND (reference sequence). The CDR3 spells CASSTGTSGNEQFF. The CDR3 coding sequence is TGTGCCAGTAGTACCGGGACTAGCGGCAATGAGCAGTTCTTC.

This chain links TRBV18 with TRBJ2-6; D not certain. Trimming left V 3 bases short and J 0 bases short, with 6 bases between. This CDR3 has 15 residues. CDR1 KGHSH and CDR2 LQKENI come from the germline V gene. The DNA of the CDR3 is TGTGCCAGCTCACCGGTTAGCTCTGGGGCCAACGTCCTGACTTTC. It encodes CASSPVSSGANVLTF.

This clone is a singleton in its sample. The rearrangement joins TRBV13 to TRBJ2-5; 7 bases match TRBD2. Trimming cost V 2 bases and J 9 bases; bases outside gene matches: 6. The CDR3 covers 13 residues. Germline V gives CDR1 PRHDT, CDR2 FYEKMQ (reference sequence). The DNA of the CDR3 is TGTGCCAGCAGCTTACGGGAGGAATTGGCCCAGTACTTC. It codes for CASSLREELAQYF.

This chain connects TRBV28 to TRBJ1-1; D is unresolved. Germline V gives CDR1 MDHEN, CDR2 SYDVKM. The length of the CDR3 is 12 residues. V shed 2 bases and J shed 7 bases, with 8 bases lying between them. The CDR3 protein is CASSLLRNEAFF. For the CDR3, the DNA is TGTGCCAGCAGTTTACTACGCAATGAAGCTTTCTTT.

The CDR3 bases are TGTGCCAGCAGTCCCCGCACTCGCTCCTACGAGCAGTACTTC. This translates into CASSPRTRSYEQYF. The chain carries TRBV27 and TRBJ2-7, with D unresolved. Germline V gives CDR1 MNHEY, CDR2 SMNVEV (reference sequence). CDR3 length equals 14 residues. The V and J ends lost 5 bases and 0 bases respectively, with 11 bases between them.

The chain recombines TRBV29-1 with TRBJ2-2; the D gene is possibly TRBD2 (6 bases). Germline CDR1 SQVTM, CDR2 ANQGSEA. CDR3 length: 13 amino acids. Between the trimmed V and J ends, which lost 6 bases and 1 base, there was a span of 9 bases. CDR3 DNA sequence: TGCAGCGTCCGGGACTGGAACACCGGGGAGCTGTTTTTT. This codes for CSVRDWNTGELFF.

CDR3 region: CASSRAGWYEQYF. The DNA of the CDR3 is TGTGCCAGCAGCCGAGCGGGGTGGTACGAGCAGTACTTC. The chain couples TRBV6-6 to TRBJ2-7; 7 positions agree with TRBD2. Germline V lookup: CDR1 MNHNY, CDR2 SVGAGI (reference sequence). There are 13 residues in the CDR3. V lost 6 bases, J lost 4 bases, and 6 bases stayed unmatched.

This chain uses TRBV30 with TRBJ2-6, with 9 bases matching TRBD1. This CDR3 has 17 amino acids. V gave up 3 bases and J gave up 3 bases; unmatched junction bases: 9. Germline CDR1 is GTSNPN and CDR2 is SVGIG (reference sequence). CDR3 sequence: CAWSLDRGVLGANVLTF. CDR3 DNA: TGTGCCTGGAGCCTCGACAGGGGGGTACTTGGGGCCAACGTCCTGACTTTC.